This paragraph covers one T cell receptor (beta chain) sequence. What it binds is not known. The CDR3 spans 13 residues. Germline-derived CDR1 and CDR2 are SGHTA and FQGTGA. V was shortened by 8 bases and J by 8 bases, with 17 bases between the two germline ends. The source of the sample is a study of TIL therapy for anti-PD-1-resistant metastatic lung cancer. About the research overall: By whole-exome sequencing, median non-synonymous tumor mutation burden was roughly 1.4 mutations per megabase.

Whole-study findings and limits: TIL cultures after expansion showed higher clonality and lower diversity than baseline tumor (median 6% vs 31%). Many TIL product clones were absent from baseline tumor, suggesting clonal contraction.

The sample's time point: pre-treatment sample, taken before nivolumab and TIL therapy. Most excised metastases sampled were pleural nodules or supraclavicular lymph nodes. Sequencing used immunoSEQ v3. Libraries were sequenced to some 2 million read pairs (survey) or about 5-6.5 million (deep). TCRdb's copy holds only in-frame clones and misses some; the assay was immunoSEQ multiplex PCR. The repertoire holds approximately 97,000 clones, 55% to 75% seen once, with 11% in the top ten. The source is a person between 30 and 80 years old with non-small cell lung cancer. The chain is built from TRBV7-3 and TRBJ2-3; weak D call: TRBD1 (5 bases). The sample consisted of tumor tissue, taken at baseline. In nucleotides, the CDR3 is TGTGCCAGCTCCAACTCACAGGAAGGTACGCAGTATTTT. Amino acids: CASSNSQEGTQYF.